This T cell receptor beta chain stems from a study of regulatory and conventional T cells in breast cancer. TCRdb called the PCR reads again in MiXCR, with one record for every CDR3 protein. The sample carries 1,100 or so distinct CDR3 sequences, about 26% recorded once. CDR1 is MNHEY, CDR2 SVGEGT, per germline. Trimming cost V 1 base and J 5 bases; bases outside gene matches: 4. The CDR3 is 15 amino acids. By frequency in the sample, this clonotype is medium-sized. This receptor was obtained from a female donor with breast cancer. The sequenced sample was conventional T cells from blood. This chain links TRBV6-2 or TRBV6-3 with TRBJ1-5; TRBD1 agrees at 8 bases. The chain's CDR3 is CASSYLTGADQPQHF. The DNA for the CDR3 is TGTGCCAGCAGTTACTTGACAGGGGCCGATCAGCCCCAGCATTTT.